Presented here are 29 T cell receptor beta chains from one specimen sequenced in a study of shared clonotypes between healthy human individuals. This table comes from immunoSEQ multiplex PCR, and its TCRdb copy is limited to in-frame clones, with some not included. The sample records about 2.3 million clones, more than 85% being singletons. Material for sequencing was naive CD4+ T cells from PBMCs. The subset denotes: CD45RA+ positively selected. Receptors originate from a man aged 18 to 29 in good health. Some clones in this sample may be carry-over from other donors' samples.

The V gene is TRBV5-1, the J gene TRBJ2-2, with D perhaps matching TRBD1 or TRBD2 (5 bases each). The CDR3 is 14 amino acids. V lost 6 bases to trimming and J lost 1 base, with 10 bases between them. Germline lookup yields CDR1 SGHRS and CDR2 YFSETQ. The CDR3 region is CASIWDGNTGELFF. CDR3 coding DNA: TGCGCCAGCATCTGGGACGGGAACACCGGGGAGCTGTTTTTT.

This sequence joins TRBV6-5 and TRBJ2-1; D remains ambiguous. Trimming took 2 bases from V and 5 from J, leaving 13 bases between them. The CDR3 is made up of 15 amino acids. The V gene's germline CDR1 is MNHEY and CDR2 SVGAGI. The CDR3 sequence is CASSYLRPGDNEQFF. The CDR3 region has the DNA TGTGCCAGCAGTTACCTCCGACCCGGCGACAATGAGCAGTTCTTC.

The chain has TRBV27 and TRBJ2-5; unclear D gene. V lost 5 bases and J lost 0, with 10 bases in between. The CDR3 sequence is 14 residues long. Germline V gene data show CDR1 as MNHEY and CDR2 as SMNVEV (reference sequence). DNA for the CDR3: TGTGCCAGCAGTGTCCGCGGCGACCAAGAGACCCAGTACTTC. This encodes CASSVRGDQETQYF.

This clone showed up just once. V usage is TRBV15 and J usage is TRBJ2-5; D is possibly TRBD1 (5 bases). In germline, CDR1 is LNHNV, CDR2 YYDKDF (reference sequence). The CDR3 contains 18 residues. The V gene lost 1 base and the J gene lost 5 bases, with 23 bases spanning the gap. The CDR3 sequence: CATSRVVSGHGRRETQYF. CDR3 nucleotides: TGTGCCACCAGCAGAGTAGTGTCCGGACACGGAAGAAGGGAGACCCAGTACTTC.

V and J are TRBV30 and TRBJ2-4, with D possibly matching TRBD1 (5 bases). The CDR3 has 12 residues. Germline-derived CDR1 and CDR2 are GTSNPN and SVGIG (reference sequence). V lost 2 bases and J 6 bases, leaving 8 bases between the germline ends. The CDR3 nucleotides read TGTGCCTGGAGTCAGGGCGGAAACATTCAGTACTTC. The encoded protein is CAWSQGGNIQYF.

The gene calls are TRBV4-2 and TRBJ1-2; TRBD1 matches 8 bases. Per the germline V gene, CDR1 is LGHNA and CDR2 is YNFKEQ. The CDR3 spans 15 residues. The ends lost 1 base at V and 3 bases at J; junction bases unmatched: 4. The CDR3 protein is CASSQAQGAHYGYTF. Here the CDR3 DNA reads TGTGCCAGCAGCCAAGCCCAGGGGGCACACTATGGCTACACCTTC.

V usage is TRBV6-6 and J usage is TRBJ2-7; TRBD2 matches at 14 bases. Germline CDR1 is MNHNY and CDR2 is SVGAGI (reference sequence). CDR3 length: 16 amino acids. J was trimmed by 6 bases and V by 7 bases; bases with no gene match: 11. CDR3 coding DNA: TGTGCCAGCAAAAAGGGGACTAGCGGGAGTGGAGGCGAGCAGTACTTC. Translating gives CASKKGTSGSGGEQYF.

In DNA, the CDR3 is TGTGCCAGCAGCACCCGACAGATTCAAGAGACCCAGTACTTC. This sequence encodes CASSTRQIQETQYF. V is TRBV11-2 and J is TRBJ2-5, with D perhaps matching TRBD1 (5 bases). Trimming shortened V by 5 bases and J by 2 bases, and 12 bases separated the two germline ends. CDR1 is SGHAT and CDR2 is FQNNGV in the germline V gene. CDR3 length equals 14 residues.

A remark on this clone: This same CDR3 is encoded by further DNA sequences in the sample. This chain joins TRBV5-1 and TRBJ2-3, with D unclear. Trimming took off 0 bases at V and 3 bases at J, with 5 bases between the two ends. Germline V CDR1 and CDR2: SGHRS, YFSETQ. The CDR3 is 13 amino acids. In DNA form, the CDR3 reads TGCGCCAGCAGCTTGGACGGGACAGATACGCAGTATTTT. It translates to CASSLDGTDTQYF.

The chain is built from TRBV11-3 and TRBJ2-5; no firm D call. Germline assignment: CDR1 SGHNT and CDR2 YENEEA. V was clipped by 5 bases and J by 5 bases, with 12 bases between them. This CDR3 is 13 amino acids long. The CDR3 DNA follows: TGTGCCAGCAGCCCCGGACCCCGGGAGACCCAGTACTTC. This sequence encodes CASSPGPRETQYF.

CDR3 DNA: TGTGCCAGCAGCCCGCCCCCCGGCAGGGGGAACACCGGGGAGCTGTTTTTT. Protein product: CASSPPPGRGNTGELFF. V and J are TRBV4-2 and TRBJ2-2; D possibly corresponds to TRBD1 (6 bases). CDR1 LGHNA and CDR2 YNFKEQ come from the germline V gene. Between the trimmed V and J ends, which lost 4 bases and 1 base, there was a span of 16 bases. The CDR3 extends over 17 amino acids.

V and J are TRBV5-4 and TRBJ1-1; D may be TRBD1 (5 bases). This CDR3 is built from 15 residues. Trimming took off 4 bases at V and 3 bases at J, with 16 bases between the two ends. The germline gives CDR1 SGHNT, CDR2 YYREEE (reference sequence). Written as DNA, the CDR3 is TGTGCCAGCAGCATTGGGCCCCAGGGCTACACTGAAGCTTTCTTT. Amino acid sequence: CASSIGPQGYTEAFF.

This clone was seen once. The rearrangement links TRBV11-2 to TRBJ1-5; perhaps TRBD1 as D (6 bases). Looked up from germline, CDR1 is SGHAT and CDR2 is FQNNGV. There are 13 residues in the CDR3. V lost 5 bases, J lost 5 bases, and 10 bases lay in between. CDR3 coding DNA: TGTGCCAGCAGCGCGGGGGCGCATCAGCCCCAGCATTTT. This encodes CASSAGAHQPQHF.

The chain carries TRBV5-1 and TRBJ1-2, with TRBD1 identical over 7 bases. V dropped 1 base and J dropped 3; count of bases not matched to a gene: 6. The CDR3 totals 15 residues. CDR1 and CDR2 from the germline V gene are SGHRS and YFSETQ. CDR3: CASSLNRGVDYGYTF. The CDR3, as DNA: TGCGCCAGCAGCTTGAACAGGGGAGTTGACTATGGCTACACCTTC.

The rearrangement links TRBV27 to TRBJ2-5; 7 bases line up with TRBD2. The length of the CDR3 is 14 residues. V trimming: 5 bases; J trimming: 2 bases; junction bases outside the gene matches: 5. Germline V CDR1 and CDR2: MNHEY, SMNVEV (reference sequence). This CDR3 is CASSPERGQETQYF. CDR3 DNA sequence: TGTGCCAGCAGTCCAGAGCGGGGTCAAGAGACCCAGTACTTC.

The rearrangement links TRBV27 to TRBJ1-5; unclear D gene. With 6 bases removed from V and 0 bases from J, the gap between germline ends came to 12 bases. This CDR3 is built from 15 residues. CDR1 and CDR2 from the germline V gene are MNHEY and SMNVEV (reference sequence). The CDR3 sequence is CASSPLIDSNQPQHF. CDR3 nucleotides: TGTGCCAGCAGCCCCCTGATAGATAGCAATCAGCCCCAGCATTTT.

Comments on this clone: Other DNA sequences from this sample encode an identical CDR3 as well. The chain is built from TRBV6-5 and TRBJ1-1; TRBD1 is a possible D gene (6 bases). Germline V gives CDR1 MNHEY, CDR2 SVGAGI. Trimming removed 6 bases from V and 0 bases from J, with 8 bases in between. The CDR3 is made up of 13 amino acids. CDR3 bases: TGTGCCAGCAGAAGGACAGTGAACACTGAAGCTTTCTTT. It specifies CASRRTVNTEAFF.

Remarks on this clone: The same CDR3 also results from other DNA sequences found in this sample. The chain combines TRBV18 with TRBJ1-4, with D possibly being TRBD1 (5 bases). Germline V CDR1 and CDR2: KGHSH, LQKENI. The CDR3 sequence is 14 residues long. V gave up 3 bases and J gave up 5 bases, with 10 bases separating them. CDR3 coding DNA: TGTGCCAGCTCACCCGATCGGGGGAATGAAAAACTGTTTTTT. Amino acid sequence: CASSPDRGNEKLFF.

The chain combines TRBV9 with TRBJ1-1; a weak D match, TRBD1 (5 bases). The CDR3 has 13 amino acids. Germline V gene data show CDR1 as SGDLS and CDR2 as YYNGEE. V gave up 3 bases and J gave up 8 bases, with 14 bases separating them. The CDR3 is CASSGQNRREAFF. DNA for the CDR3: TGTGCCAGCAGCGGGCAGAACAGGAGGGAAGCTTTCTTT.

The J gene is TRBJ1-1, the V gene TRBV5-1, with TRBD1 as a possible D gene (5 bases). Germline V gene sequence: CDR1 SGHRS, CDR2 YFSETQ. The CDR3 runs 15 residues. V lost 4 bases and J 6 bases, leaving 19 bases between the germline ends. CDR3 sequence: CASSPRPRGTPEAFF. DNA of the CDR3: TGCGCCAGCAGCCCGCGCCCTAGGGGCACCCCTGAAGCTTTCTTT.

This chain connects TRBV9 to TRBJ1-5; D is ambiguous. The CDR3 spans 13 residues. Trimming removed 0 bases at V and 9 bases at J, with 10 bases between. Germline V gives CDR1 SGDLS, CDR2 YYNGEE. This CDR3 reads CASSVGAGGPQHF. The CDR3 nucleotides are TGTGCCAGCAGCGTAGGGGCCGGCGGGCCCCAGCATTTT.

V is TRBV11-3 and J is TRBJ2-1, with D perhaps TRBD1 (6 bases). Germline V gene data show CDR1 as SGHNT and CDR2 as YENEEA. This CDR3 region has 14 residues. V lost 2 bases, J lost 5 bases, and 10 bases lay in between. CDR3 nucleotide sequence: TGTGCCAGCAGCTTAATGAGGGGGAACAATGAGCAGTTCTTC. Translation gives CASSLMRGNNEQFF.

The chain has TRBV27 and TRBJ2-1; possibly TRBD1 for D (5 bases). Deletions cut 0 bases from V and 13 bases from J, with 13 bases between. The germline CDR1 and CDR2 sequences are MNHEY and SMNVEV (reference sequence). The CDR3 totals 13 residues. CDR3 amino acids: CASSLSGARNQFF. The CDR3 nucleotides are TGTGCCAGCAGTTTATCTGGGGCCCGCAACCAGTTCTTC.

This clone was observed a single time. The chain couples TRBV28 to TRBJ1-2; possible D gene TRBD1, 6 bases. This CDR3 spans 14 amino acids. CDR1 is MDHEN and CDR2 is SYDVKM in the germline V gene. The V and J ends lost 4 bases and 4 bases respectively, with 13 bases between them. The CDR3 sequence is CASSSGARVYGYTF. DNA for the CDR3: TGTGCCAGCAGTTCAGGGGCGCGGGTCTATGGCTACACCTTC.

About this clone: Other DNA sequences in this sample translate to the same CDR3. Here the CDR3 reads CASSLQGADGYTF. CDR3 sequence (DNA): TGCGCCAGCAGCTTACAGGGGGCTGATGGCTACACCTTC. V and J are TRBV5-1 and TRBJ1-2; 9 bases agree with TRBD1. Per germline, CDR1 SGHRS and CDR2 YFSETQ. The V segment lost 2 bases and the J segment 6 bases; nucleotides outside the gene matches: 2. The CDR3 sequence is 13 residues long.

The chain uses TRBV28 and TRBJ2-7; 10 nucleotides agree with TRBD1. Germline V CDR1 and CDR2: MDHEN, SYDVKM. The CDR3 extends over 17 amino acids. V shed 2 bases and J 2 bases; nucleotides not matched to a gene: 9. The CDR3 sequence: CASSLNVWDRGTYEQYF. The CDR3 DNA reads TGTGCCAGCAGTTTAAATGTCTGGGACAGGGGAACCTACGAGCAGTACTTC.

This clone has only one observation. V gene TRBV28 combines with J gene TRBJ2-7, with 7 bases that match TRBD1. CDR1 is MDHEN, CDR2 SYDVKM, per germline. This CDR3 region has 13 residues. Trimming took 5 bases from V and 2 from J; bases not matched to a gene: 3. The CDR3 sequence is CASSTGVPYEQYF. The CDR3 coding sequence is TGTGCCAGCAGTACAGGGGTCCCCTACGAGCAGTACTTC.

This sequence joins TRBV15 and TRBJ2-3, with D uncertain. V gave up 8 bases and J gave up 2 bases, with 11 bases separating them. Germline CDR1 and CDR2: LNHNV and YYDKDF (reference sequence). There are 13 residues in the CDR3. The CDR3 reads CATRLGATDTQYF. Here the CDR3 DNA reads TGTGCCACCCGACTGGGCGCCACAGATACGCAGTATTTT.

This rearrangement joins TRBV7-9 to TRBJ2-7, with 9 nucleotides matching TRBD1. V lost 1 base, J lost 7 bases, and 11 bases stayed unmatched. Per germline, CDR1 SEHNR and CDR2 FQNEAQ (reference sequence). The CDR3 is 16 residues long. The CDR3 nucleotides are TGTGCCAGCAGCTTAGAGGTTTCGGGACAGGGTTGGGAGCAGTACTTC. It translates to CASSLEVSGQGWEQYF.